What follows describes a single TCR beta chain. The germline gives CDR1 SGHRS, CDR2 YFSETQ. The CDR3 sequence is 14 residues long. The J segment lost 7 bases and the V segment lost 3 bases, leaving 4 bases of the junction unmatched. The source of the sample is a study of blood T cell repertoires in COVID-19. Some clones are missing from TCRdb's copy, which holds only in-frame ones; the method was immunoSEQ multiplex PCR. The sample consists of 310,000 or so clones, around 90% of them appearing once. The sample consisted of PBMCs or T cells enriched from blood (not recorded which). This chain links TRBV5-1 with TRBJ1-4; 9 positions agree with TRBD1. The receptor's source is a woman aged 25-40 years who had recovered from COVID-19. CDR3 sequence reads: CASSSQGAREKLFF. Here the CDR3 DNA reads TGCGCCAGCAGCTCACAGGGGGCGCGTGAAAAACTGTTTTTT.